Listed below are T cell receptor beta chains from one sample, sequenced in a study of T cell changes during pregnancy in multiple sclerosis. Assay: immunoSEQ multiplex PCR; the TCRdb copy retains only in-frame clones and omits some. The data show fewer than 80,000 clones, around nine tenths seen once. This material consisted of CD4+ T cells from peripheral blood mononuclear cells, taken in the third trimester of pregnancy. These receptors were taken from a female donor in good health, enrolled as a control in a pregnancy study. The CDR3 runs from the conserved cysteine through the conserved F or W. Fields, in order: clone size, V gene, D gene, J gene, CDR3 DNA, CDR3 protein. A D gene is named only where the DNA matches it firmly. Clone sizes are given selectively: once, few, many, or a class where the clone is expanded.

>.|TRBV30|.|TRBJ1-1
TGTGCCTGGAACGTTGGACAGAACGGAGCTTTCTTT
CAWNVGQNGAFF
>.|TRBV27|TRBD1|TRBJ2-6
TGTGCCAGCCGGGACAGGGGAAACTCTGGGGCCAACGTCCTGACTTTC
CASRDRGNSGANVLTF
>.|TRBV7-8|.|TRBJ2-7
TGTGCCAGCAGTCCAGACCGGGGTGAGCAGTACTTC
CASSPDRGEQYF
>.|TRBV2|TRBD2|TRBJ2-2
TGTGCCAGCAGTGTGTTAGCGGGGGGTTCCGGGGAGCTGTTTTTT
CASSVLAGGSGELFF
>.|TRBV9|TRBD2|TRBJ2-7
TGTGCCAGCAGCGTAGTGCCTTTTTCTAGCGGGAGCTCCTACGAGCAGTACTTC
CASSVVPFSSGSSYEQYF
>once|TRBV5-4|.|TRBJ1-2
TGTGCCAGCAGTCCCGGCGTTCTAGCTAACTATGGCTACACCTTC
CASSPGVLANYGYTF
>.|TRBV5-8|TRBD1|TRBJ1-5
TGTGCCAGCAGCACACGGACAGGGTTAGTTCAGCCCCAGCATTTT
CASSTRTGLVQPQHF
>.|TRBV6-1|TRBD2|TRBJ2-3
TGTGCCAGCATCGAAAGACTAGCGGGGGGGCAGTATTTT
CASIERLAGGQYF
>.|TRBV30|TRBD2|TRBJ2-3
TGTGCCTCCGGTGGAGCGGGGGGCGGAGGGGATACGCAGTATTTT
CASGGAGGGGDTQYF
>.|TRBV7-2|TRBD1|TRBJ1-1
TGTGCCAGCAGCCAAGGGGTATCCGGGACAGGGGACACTGAAGCTTTCTTT
CASSQGVSGTGDTEAFF
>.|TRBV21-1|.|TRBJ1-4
TGTGCCAGCAGCAAAGTTAGGCGGATCACCGACGGAGATAATGAAAAACTGTTTTTT
CASSKVRRITDGDNEKLFF
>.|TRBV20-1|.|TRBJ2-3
TGCAGTGCCTCGCCCGCCGGTACGCAGTATTTT
CSASPAGTQYF
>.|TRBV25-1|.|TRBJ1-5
TGTGCCAGCATACAGGGAGGCAATCAGCCCCAGCATTTT
CASIQGGNQPQHF
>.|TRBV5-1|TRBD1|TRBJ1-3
TGCGCCAGCAGCTTCGGGACAGGGAGCTCTGGAAACACCATATATTTT
CASSFGTGSSGNTIYF
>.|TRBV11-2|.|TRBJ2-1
TGTGCCAGCAGCTTAATCAGGGGTACCTACAATGAGCAGTTCTTC
CASSLIRGTYNEQFF
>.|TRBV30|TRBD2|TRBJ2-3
TGTGCCTGGAGTGTTCTAGCGGGGGGGTTGGATACGCAGTATTTT
CAWSVLAGGLDTQYF
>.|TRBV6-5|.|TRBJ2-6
TGTGCCAGCAGTTACTCTAGAGGCTCTGGGGCCAACGTCCTGACTTTC
CASSYSRGSGANVLTF
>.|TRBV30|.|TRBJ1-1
TGTGCCTGGAGTATACGTAATCGGGCTGAAGCTTTCTTT
CAWSIRNRAEAFF
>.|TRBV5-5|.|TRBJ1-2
TGTGCCAGCAGCTCCCCCCGCGCAGGGACTAACTATGGCTACACCTTC
CASSSPRAGTNYGYTF
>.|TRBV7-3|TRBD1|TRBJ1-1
TGTGCCAGCAGCTTACTTGAGGTGGGGACAGGGGTAGGTGAAGCTTTCTTT
CASSLLEVGTGVGEAFF
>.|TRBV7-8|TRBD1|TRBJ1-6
TGTGCCAGCAGCTTAAAACAGGGGGCTTTAACAGATTCACCCCTCCACTTT
CASSLKQGALTDSPLHF
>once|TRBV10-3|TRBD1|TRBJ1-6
TGTGCCATCAGATCGATCCAAGGTACAGGGGGCGCGGGTAATTCACCCCTCCACTTT
CAIRSIQGTGGAGNSPLHF